The 19 T cell receptor beta chains given below trace back to one sample, sequenced in a study of response to subunit inactivated influenza vaccine. In TCRdb, the RT-PCR reads were re-called with MiXCR into one record per CDR3 protein. Of just under 550,000 distinct CDR3 sequences in the sample, roughly 25% were seen once. These data also featured in a second study, about T cells expressing NK-cell markers. As that report states: UMI-tagged 5'RACE template switching yielded the TCR beta cDNA.

The sample was CD4+ T cells sorted from PBMCs, taken 12 days after vaccination. These receptor sequences come from a man in his fifties or sixties who received an inactivated influenza vaccine.

The chain has TRBV7-6 and TRBJ1-4; D is possibly TRBD1 (6 bases). V lost 3 bases, J lost 3 bases, and 14 bases lay in between. Germline values: CDR1 SGHVS, CDR2 FNYEAQ. There are 16 residues in the CDR3. The CDR3 spells CASSLGQGTANEKLFF. The CDR3 DNA sequence: TGTGCCAGCAGCTTGGGGCAGGGGACGGCTAATGAAAAACTGTTTTTT. Full variable domain (outside the CDR3, taken from reference TRBV7-6 and TRBJ1-4): GAGVSQSPRYKVTKRGQDVALRCDPISGHVSLYWYRQALGQGPEFLTYFNYEAQQDKSGLPNDRFSAERPEGSISTLTIQRTEQRDSAMYRCASSLGQGTANEKLFFGSGTQLSVL.

The V gene is TRBV19, the J gene TRBJ2-1; 8 bases are shared with TRBD2. Germline values: CDR1 LNHDA, CDR2 SQIVND (reference sequence). Unmatched junction bases numbered 3, after V lost 6 bases and J lost 2 bases. This CDR3 is 14 amino acids long. The chain's CDR3 is CASSPGLAYNEQFF. The CDR3 nucleotides are TGTGCCAGTAGCCCGGGACTAGCCTACAATGAGCAGTTCTTC. Full variable domain (missing parts from reference TRBV19 and TRBJ2-1): DGGITQSPKYLFRKEGQNVTLSCEQNLNHDAMYWYRQDPGQGLRLIYYSQIVNDFQKGDIAEGYSVSREKKESFPLTVTSAQKNPTAFYLCASSPGLAYNEQFFGPGTRLTVL.

This clonotype was counted only a few times. This rearrangement joins TRBV7-2 to TRBJ2-5; D is possibly TRBD1 (5 bases). Between the trimmed V and J ends, which lost 6 bases and 13 bases, there was a span of 15 bases. This CDR3 contains 11 residues. Germline V gene sequence: CDR1 SGHTA, CDR2 FQGNSA. The CDR3 spells CASSRDSAPYF. The CDR3 region has the DNA TGTGCCAGCAGTCGTGACAGTGCCCCGTACTTC.

This clonotype was observed a few times. This rearrangement joins TRBV5-5 to TRBJ1-2, with 10 bases fitting TRBD1. Germline loops: CDR1 SGHKS, CDR2 YYEKEE (reference sequence). The CDR3 length is 15 residues. Germline trimming cut 9 bases from V and 6 bases from J; bases unmatched to any gene: 14. The CDR3 region is CATEAGTGVFNGYTF. In DNA, the CDR3 is TGTGCCACCGAAGCCGGGACAGGGGTTTTTAATGGCTACACCTTC.

This clonotype showed up just a few times. The rearrangement joins TRBV5-1 to TRBJ2-7, with D possibly being TRBD1 (6 bases). Between the trimmed V and J ends, which lost 0 bases and 6 bases, there was a span of 19 bases. The CDR3 contains 16 residues. Germline assignment: CDR1 SGHRS and CDR2 YFSETQ. In DNA, the CDR3 is TGCGCCAGCAGCTTGGAACCTGGACAGCTATCGGGCGAGCAGTACTTC. Translation gives CASSLEPGQLSGEQYF.

This chain links TRBV7-2 with TRBJ2-2; 8 nucleotides line up with TRBD1. The CDR3 length is 14 residues. With 6 bases clipped from V and 7 bases from J, the junction kept 7 bases outside the gene matches. The V gene's germline CDR1 is SGHTA and CDR2 FQGNSA. The CDR3 DNA reads as TGTGCCAGCAGTTTCAGGGGGCCGGGCGGGGAGCTGTTTTTT. It yields the protein CASSFRGPGGELFF.

The rearrangement joins TRBV6-2 or TRBV6-3 to TRBJ1-5; D unclear. Germline V lookup: CDR1 MNHEY, CDR2 SVGEGT. This CDR3 is 15 amino acids long. Trimming shortened V by 2 bases and J by 0 bases, and 8 bases separated the two germline ends. The CDR3 sequence is CASSYLSYSNQPQHF. For the CDR3, the DNA is TGTGCCAGCAGTTACCTCAGCTATAGCAATCAGCCCCAGCATTTT.

The V and J genes are TRBV20-1 and TRBJ2-6; no reliable D call. V dropped 0 bases and J dropped 4 bases, with 10 bases sitting between them. The CDR3 length is 15 residues. CDR1 is DFQATT, CDR2 SNEGSKA, per germline (reference sequence). The CDR3 region is CSARDYRSGANVLTF. CDR3 nucleotides: TGCAGTGCTAGAGATTATCGTTCCGGGGCCAACGTCCTGACTTTC.

The chain uses TRBV6-1 and TRBJ2-7, with D tentatively TRBD1 (6 bases). In germline, CDR1 is MNHNS, CDR2 SASEGT. The length of the CDR3 is 14 residues. V lost 5 bases and J lost 3, with 14 bases in between. This CDR3 reads CASSQEYRDYEQYF. Written as DNA, the CDR3 is TGTGCCAGCAGTCAAGAATACAGGGACTACGAGCAGTACTTC.

The chain links TRBV5-6 to TRBJ2-5, with D possibly TRBD2 on 6 matching bases. Germline V lookup: CDR1 SGHDT, CDR2 YYEEEE. This CDR3 has 14 amino acids. Deletions cut 6 bases from V and 6 bases from J, with 18 bases between. Here the CDR3 DNA reads TGTGCCAGCACTCCTTGGGGGGAACGGAAGACCCAGTACTTC. This sequence encodes CASTPWGERKTQYF.

The chain combines TRBV20-1 with TRBJ2-3; no clear D gene. CDR1 is DFQATT, CDR2 SNEGSKA, per germline (reference sequence). V lost 4 bases and J lost 0, with 5 bases in between. The CDR3 extends over 12 amino acids. CDR3 sequence (DNA): TGCAGTGCTATGCGGAGCACAGATACGCAGTATTTT. Its protein product is CSAMRSTDTQYF.

This clonotype was found many times. The V and J genes are TRBV20-1 and TRBJ2-7; 8 positions agree with TRBD1. Trimming removed 0 bases from V and 3 bases from J; junction bases left unmatched: 16. CDR3 length: 18 residues. Germline-derived CDR1 and CDR2 are DFQATT and SNEGSKA (reference sequence). CDR3 in DNA: TGCAGTGCTAGAGATATCGCGGCAGGGGGCCACCTAATCTACGAGCAGTACTTC. Protein sequence: CSARDIAAGGHLIYEQYF.

A few counts support this clonotype. The CDR3 here is CASRTTGASTDTQYF. The CDR3 DNA follows: TGTGCCAGCAGGACAACAGGGGCTAGCACAGATACGCAGTATTTT. This sequence joins TRBV3-1 and TRBJ2-3; 7 bases map to TRBD1. The CDR3 consists of 15 residues. Germline V gene lookup returns CDR1 LGHDT and CDR2 YNNKEL (reference sequence). The trim removed 6 bases at V and 0 bases at J, leaving 6 bases unmatched.

A few counts support this clonotype. The V gene is TRBV6-2 or TRBV6-3, the J gene TRBJ2-7; a possible D gene is TRBD2 (5 bases). The CDR3 is 12 residues long. Germline CDR1 MNHEY, CDR2 SVGEGT. V lost 8 bases to trimming and J lost 3 bases, with 11 bases between them. Written as DNA, the CDR3 is TGTGCCAGCCATCAAGGGAGCTACGAGCAGTACTTC. It yields the protein CASHQGSYEQYF.

The chain recombines TRBV5-1 with TRBJ1-1, with 9 nucleotides matching TRBD1. Germline assignment: CDR1 SGHRS and CDR2 YFSETQ. J was trimmed by 4 bases and V by 2 bases; bases with no gene match: 6. The CDR3 has 15 residues. The CDR3 nucleotides read TGCGCCAGCAGCTTTTTGACAGGGGGTGGCACTGAAGCTTTCTTT. Its protein is CASSFLTGGGTEAFF.

The rearrangement links TRBV6-1 to TRBJ2-1, with TRBD1 matching 10 bases. CDR3 length equals 14 residues. Looked up from germline, CDR1 is MNHNS and CDR2 is SASEGT. Trimming removed 6 bases from V and 10 bases from J; junction bases left unmatched: 9. In DNA, the CDR3 is TGTGCCAGCAGCCTCCGACAGGGGGCGGGGGAGCAGTTCTTC. It encodes CASSLRQGAGEQFF.

This clonotype was observed a handful of times. The rearrangement links TRBV10-3 to TRBJ2-1; 9 nucleotides line up with TRBD1. CDR3 length: 16 amino acids. Trimming cost V 6 bases and J 1 base; bases outside gene matches: 7. Germline values: CDR1 ENHRY, CDR2 SYGVKD. CDR3 DNA: TGTGCCATCAGGGGGACAGGGCAACGATCCTACAATGAGCAGTTCTTC. Translating gives CAIRGTGQRSYNEQFF.

The chain couples TRBV24-1 to TRBJ2-1, with D uncertain. Trimming left V 0 bases short and J 5 bases short, with 13 bases between. The germline V gene encodes CDR1 KGHDR and CDR2 SFDVKD. The CDR3 is 16 residues long. The CDR3 bases are TGTGCCACCAGTGATTTGGGGGTGGGCCGGGACAATGAGCAGTTCTTC. Amino acid sequence: CATSDLGVGRDNEQFF.

The chain has TRBV11-2 and TRBJ2-2, with 8 bases aligning to TRBD1. The CDR3 length is 14 residues. J gave up 2 bases and V 7 bases, and 3 bases lay outside the gene matches. The germline V gene encodes CDR1 SGHAT and CDR2 FQNNGV. In DNA, the CDR3 is TGTGCCAGCACGGGACAGGTTAACACCGGGGAGCTGTTTTTT. This translates into CASTGQVNTGELFF. The complete variable domain, with remaining parts taken from reference TRBV11-2 and TRBJ2-2, reads EAGVAQSPRYKIIEKRQSVAFWCNPISGHATLYWYQQILGQGPKLLIQFQNNGVVDDSQLPKDRFSAERLKGVDSTLKIQPAKLEDSAVYLCASTGQVNTGELFFGEGSRLTVL.